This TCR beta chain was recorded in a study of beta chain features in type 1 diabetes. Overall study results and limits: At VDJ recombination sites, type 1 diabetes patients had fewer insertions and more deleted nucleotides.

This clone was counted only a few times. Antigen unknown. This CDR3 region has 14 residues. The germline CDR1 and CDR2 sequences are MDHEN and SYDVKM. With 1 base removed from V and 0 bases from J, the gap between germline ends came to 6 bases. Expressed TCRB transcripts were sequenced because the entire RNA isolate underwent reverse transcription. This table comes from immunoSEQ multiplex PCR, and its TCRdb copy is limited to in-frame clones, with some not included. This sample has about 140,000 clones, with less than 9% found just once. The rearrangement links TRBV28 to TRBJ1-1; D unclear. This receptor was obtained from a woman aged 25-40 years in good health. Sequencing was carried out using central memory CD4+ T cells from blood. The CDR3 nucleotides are TGTGCCAGCAGTTTATTTTCCATGAACACTGAAGCTTTCTTT. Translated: CASSLFSMNTEAFF. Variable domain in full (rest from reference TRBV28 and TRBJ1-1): DVKVTQSSRYLVKRTGEKVFLECVQDMDHENMFWYRQDPGLGLRLIYFSYDVKMKEKGDIPEGYSVSREKKERFSLILESASTNQTSMYLCASSLFSMNTEAFFGQGTRLTVV.